This T cell receptor beta chain was captured by sequencing in a study of shared clonotypes between healthy human individuals. Background on the study: CD4 naive cells filled three plates per donor, CD4 memory three, CD8 naive two and CD8 memory one.

Deep was the level used in running the assay. TCRdb keeps only in-frame clones here, not all; method: immunoSEQ multiplex PCR. The sample records about 2.3 million clones, about 90% being singletons. Whole-study findings and limits: Relative to memory subsets, naive subsets generally showed larger estimated richness. The low donor count limited represented genetic and exposure-history diversity.

Looked up from germline, CDR1 is MGHRA and CDR2 is YSYEKL. CDR3 length equals 15 residues. V dropped 0 bases and J dropped 2 bases, with 10 bases sitting between them. Concerning this clone: Its antigen remains unknown.

The chain uses TRBV4-1 and TRBJ2-5, with D perhaps given as TRBD1 or TRBD2 (5 bases each). The sample was naive CD4+ T cells from PBMCs. The subset: CD45RA+ positively selected. The source of this sequence is a man aged 18 to 30 in good health. Some clones in this sample may be carry-over from other donors' samples. The CDR3 loop reads CASSQDPGHQETQYF. In DNA form, the CDR3 reads TGCGCCAGCAGCCAAGATCCGGGGCATCAAGAGACCCAGTACTTC.